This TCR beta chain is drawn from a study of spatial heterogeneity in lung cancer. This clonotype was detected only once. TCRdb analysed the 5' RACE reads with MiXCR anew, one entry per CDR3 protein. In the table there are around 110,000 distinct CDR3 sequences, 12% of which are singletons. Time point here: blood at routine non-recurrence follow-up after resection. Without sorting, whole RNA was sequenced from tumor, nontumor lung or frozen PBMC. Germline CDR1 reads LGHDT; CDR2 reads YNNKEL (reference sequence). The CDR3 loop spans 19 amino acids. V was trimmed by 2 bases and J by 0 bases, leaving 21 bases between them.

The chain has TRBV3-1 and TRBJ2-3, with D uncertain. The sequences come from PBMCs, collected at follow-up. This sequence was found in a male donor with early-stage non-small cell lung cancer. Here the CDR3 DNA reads TGTGCCAGCAGCCAAAGGGCCCTAATGGCGGCAACTAGCACAGATACGCAGTATTTT. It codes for CASSQRALMAATSTDTQYF.